Listed below are T cell receptor beta chains from one sample, sequenced in a study of vaccination effects on CD4 cells after COVID-19. Assay used: immunoSEQ multiplex PCR; TCRdb lists only in-frame clones, some missing. The sample shows some 26,000 clones, 73% of them seen only once. Antigens for these TCRs are unknown. The source was CD4+ T cells from PBMCs cultured without peptide, collected before COVID-19 vaccination. Receptors originate from a human donor who received a COVID-19 vaccine. The CDR3 runs from the conserved cysteine through the conserved F or W. A D gene is named only where the DNA matches it firmly. Clone size is not always given. Where it is, it says once, few, many or a class for expanded clones.

TRBJ2-1 | 17 | - | TRBV3-1/TRBV3-2 | TRBD1 | TGTGCCAGCGGACAAACAGGGGGAAGGCGCTCCTACAATGAGCAGTTCTTC | CASGQTGGRRSYNEQFF
TRBJ2-2 | 15 | few | TRBV7-9 | TRBD1 | TGTGCCAGCAGTCGGGGACAGGCGAACACCGGGGAGCTGTTTTTT | CASSRGQANTGELFF
TRBJ2-3 | 14 | once | TRBV9 | TRBD2 | TGTGCCAGCAGCTCTACTACTAGCGTAGGTACGCAGTATTTT | CASSSTTSVGTQYF
TRBJ2-1 | 15 | - | TRBV7-2 | - | TGTGCCAGCAGCTTTGAGAACGGAGGATACAATGAGCAGTTCTTC | CASSFENGGYNEQFF
TRBJ1-1 | 14 | once | TRBV29-1 | - | TGCAGCGTTGAAGGGCTCCTCCGGGACACTGAAGCTTTCTTT | CSVEGLLRDTEAFF
TRBJ2-1 | 15 | - | TRBV2 | - | TGTGCCAGCAGCCCAACCGGGACCTCTTACAATGAGCAGTTCTTC | CASSPTGTSYNEQFF
TRBJ1-1 | 12 | few | TRBV3-1/TRBV3-2 | - | TGTGCCAGCAGCCCGGGGAGCATGGAAGCTTTCTTT | CASSPGSMEAFF
TRBJ2-1 | 15 | - | TRBV27 | TRBD2 | TGTGCCAGCAGTCCTCTAGCGGGGGGCCACGATGAGCAGTTCTTC | CASSPLAGGHDEQFF
TRBJ2-3 | 17 | - | TRBV18 | TRBD2 | TGTGCCAGCTCACACACCCCCCTAGCGGGGGGGATAGATACGCAGTATTTT | CASSHTPLAGGIDTQYF
TRBJ1-5 | 16 | - | TRBV5-4 | - | TGTGCCAGCAGCTTACCACAGGATTTTAGCAATCAGCCCCAGCATTTT | CASSLPQDFSNQPQHF
TRBJ1-1 | 18 | - | TRBV21-1 | - | TGTGCCAGCAGCCCACCCACGGGGGGTAATTTCATGAACACTGAAGCTTTCTTT | CASSPPTGGNFMNTEAFF
TRBJ2-2 | 17 | - | TRBV19 | TRBD1 | TGTGCCAGTACCCCCATTGGGGCAGGGGGCAGGACCGGGGAGCTGTTTTTT | CASTPIGAGGRTGELFF
TRBJ1-2 | 13 | - | TRBV12-3/TRBV12-4 | TRBD1 | TGTGCCAGCGGCGGACAGGGGAACTATGGCTACACCTTC | CASGGQGNYGYTF
TRBJ2-7 | 13 | - | TRBV18 | - | TGTGCCAGCTCTGCAGGGAGCAATTTGGAGCAGTACTTC | CASSAGSNLEQYF
TRBJ1-1 | 13 | - | TRBV30 | TRBD1 | TGTGCCTGGAGTGTACAGGGGAAGGGGGAAGCTTTCTTT | CAWSVQGKGEAFF
TRBJ1-5 | 16 | - | TRBV11-2 | TRBD1 | TGTGCCAGCAGCTTAGATGGGACAGGGGGCAATCAGCCCCAGCATTTT | CASSLDGTGGNQPQHF
TRBJ2-3 | 14 | - | TRBV10-3 | TRBD2 | TGTGCCATCACCGGACTAGCGAGTAGTGATACGCAGTATTTT | CAITGLASSDTQYF
TRBJ2-7 | 15 | - | TRBV28 | - | TGTGCCAGCAGTTTAGGGCTTACCGGAGCCTACGAGCAGTACTTC | CASSLGLTGAYEQYF
TRBJ2-1 | 15 | - | TRBV9 | - | TGTGCCAGCAGCGTAGGGGGTGGGGCCTACAATGAGCAGTTCTTC | CASSVGGGAYNEQFF
TRBJ1-1 | 15 | - | TRBV30 | - | TGTGCCTGTCGCCTCGGGACTGCTCCGAACACTGAAGCTTTCTTT | CACRLGTAPNTEAFF
TRBJ1-2 | 14 | - | TRBV14 | - | TGTGCCAGCAGCCAAGATAGCACATTCTATGGCTACACCTTC | CASSQDSTFYGYTF
TRBJ1-1 | 16 | - | TRBV5-1 | TRBD1 | TGCGCCAGCAGCTTGATGGGACAGACGATGAACACTGAAGCTTTCTTT | CASSLMGQTMNTEAFF
TRBJ1-5 | 17 | - | TRBV19 | TRBD1 | TGTGCCAGTAGTATATCTCGCCCCGACAGGGGAAATCAGCCCCAGCATTTT | CASSISRPDRGNQPQHF
TRBJ2-3 | 14 | - | TRBV24-1 | - | TGTGCCACCAGTGATCCCCAGGGCTCAGATACGCAGTATTTT | CATSDPQGSDTQYF
TRBJ1-2 | 15 | - | TRBV2 | TRBD1 | TGTGCCAGCACCCTGACAGGGAAAGGATTCGATGGCTACACCTTC | CASTLTGKGFDGYTF
TRBJ2-6 | 15 | - | TRBV28 | - | TGTGCCAGCAGTGTTACAGCTCCTGGGGCCAACGTCCTGACTTTC | CASSVTAPGANVLTF
TRBJ1-2 | 16 | - | TRBV4-1 | - | TGCGCCAGCAGCCCAGGCGGGATAAACAGGGATGATGGCTACACCTTC | CASSPGGINRDDGYTF
TRBJ1-4 | 15 | - | TRBV19 | - | TGTGCCAGTAGTATAGTCAGGGGAGCGGATGAAAAACTGTTTTTT | CASSIVRGADEKLFF
TRBJ2-1 | 14 | - | TRBV5-6 | TRBD2 | TGTGCCAGCAGCTTCCCTAGCGGGGTCAATGAGCAGTTCTTC | CASSFPSGVNEQFF
TRBJ2-1 | 16 | - | TRBV5-8 | - | TGTGCCAGCAGCTTGTATGTGGGGGCCACCTACAATGAGCAGTTCTTC | CASSLYVGATYNEQFF
TRBJ2-3 | 16 | - | TRBV7-9 | TRBD1 | TGTGCCAGCAGCCCTGGGGACAGGGGCCGCACAGATACGCAGTATTTT | CASSPGDRGRTDTQYF
TRBJ2-7 | 15 | few | TRBV5-1 | TRBD2 | TGCGCCAGCAGCCTTTTAGCGGGGGGGACCCCGGAGCAGTACTTC | CASSLLAGGTPEQYF
TRBJ1-2 | 18 | - | TRBV28 | TRBD1 | TGTGCCAGCAGTTTATTCATAAAGGGTGCTTCAGGGGGAAGTGGCTACACCTTC | CASSLFIKGASGGSGYTF
TRBJ1-2 | 14 | - | TRBV2 | - | TGTGCCAGCAGTGTTGTAGGGGGGGGAGAAGGCTACACCTTC | CASSVVGGGEGYTF
TRBJ2-2 | 12 | - | TRBV12-3/TRBV12-4 | TRBD1 | TGTGCCAGCAGGACAGGGGGCGGGGAGCTGTTTTTT | CASRTGGGELFF
TRBJ1-3 | 17 | few | TRBV4-2 | - | TGTGCCAGCAGCCAAGAGTGGTGGCAGGACTCTGGAAACACCATATATTTT | CASSQEWWQDSGNTIYF
TRBJ2-1 | 16 | - | TRBV7-2 | TRBD2 | TGTGCCAGCAGCCCAAGCCGGACTAGCGGATACAATGAGCAGTTCTTC | CASSPSRTSGYNEQFF
TRBJ1-2 | 17 | - | TRBV4-1 | TRBD1 | TGCGCCAGCAGCCGATTCCGCGGACAGGCTTTAAACTATGGCTACACCTTC | CASSRFRGQALNYGYTF
TRBJ1-5 | 13 | - | TRBV19 | - | TGTGCCAGTAGTCGAGGGGGTTCCAAGCCCCAGCATTTT | CASSRGGSKPQHF
TRBJ2-3 | 16 | - | TRBV2 | - | TGTGCCAGCAGTGAATTGGGCGCCCCGACAACAGATACGCAGTATTTT | CASSELGAPTTDTQYF
TRBJ2-2 | 17 | - | TRBV2 | TRBD2 | TGTGCCAGCAGATGGACTAGCGGGAGGGCCTACACCGGGGAGCTGTTTTTT | CASRWTSGRAYTGELFF
TRBJ1-3 | 13 | - | TRBV20-1 | - | TGCAGTGCTAGTACGGGGGACCGGAACACCATATATTTT | CSASTGDRNTIYF
TRBJ1-1 | 15 | - | TRBV5-1 | - | TGCGCCAGCAGCTTGTCCCAGCGGAGAGACACTGAAGCTTTCTTT | CASSLSQRRDTEAFF
TRBJ1-1 | 14 | - | TRBV5-4 | - | TGTGCCAGCAGCTTGAAAGCACTGAACACTGAAGCTTTCTTT | CASSLKALNTEAFF
TRBJ2-7 | 13 | - | TRBV25-1 | - | TGTGCCAGCAGTGTTCAGGGGAACTACGAGCAGTACTTC | CASSVQGNYEQYF
TRBJ2-1 | 18 | - | TRBV6-2/TRBV6-3 | TRBD2 | TGTGCCAGCAGTTACTCGAGTGGCCGGGGGGGAAACCACAATGAGCAGTTCTTC | CASSYSSGRGGNHNEQFF
TRBJ1-2 | 13 | - | TRBV6-5 | TRBD1 | TGTGCCAGCGGGCCAGGGGGTGGAGTAGGAGGGACCTTC | CASGPGGGVGGTF
TRBJ2-7 | 15 | - | TRBV12-5 | - | TGTGCTAGTGGTTTGTCACAGGTCGAGGGCCACGAGCAGTACTTC | CASGLSQVEGHEQYF
TRBJ1-1 | 16 | - | TRBV12-5 | TRBD1 | TGTGCTAGTGGTTTGGTCCTAGGACAGGGGATGGGTGAAGCTTTCTTT | CASGLVLGQGMGEAFF
TRBJ1-5 | 17 | - | TRBV6-1 | - | TGTGCCAGCAGTGAAGCGGGTGGAGGGAATGTTTTTCAGCCCCAGCATTTT | CASSEAGGGNVFQPQHF
TRBJ2-3 | 14 | - | TRBV3-1/TRBV3-2 | TRBD2 | TGCCCGCAACTAGCGGGGGGACACACAGATACGCAGTATTTT | CPQLAGGHTDTQYF
TRBJ2-1 | 12 | - | TRBV12-3/TRBV12-4 | TRBD2 | TGTGCCAGCAGCCTTGGGACTAGCCAACCGTTCTTC | CASSLGTSQPFF